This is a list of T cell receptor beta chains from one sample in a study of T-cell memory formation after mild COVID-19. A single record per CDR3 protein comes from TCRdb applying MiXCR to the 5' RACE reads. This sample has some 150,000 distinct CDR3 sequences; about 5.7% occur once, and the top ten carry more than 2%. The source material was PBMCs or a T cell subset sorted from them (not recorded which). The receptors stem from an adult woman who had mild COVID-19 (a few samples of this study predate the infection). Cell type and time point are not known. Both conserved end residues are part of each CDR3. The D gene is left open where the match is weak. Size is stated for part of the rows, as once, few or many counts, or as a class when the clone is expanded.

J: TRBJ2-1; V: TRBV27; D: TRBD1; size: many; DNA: TGTGCCAGCATCATCGGACAGGGAGTTGGTGAGCAGTTCTTC; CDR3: CASIIGQGVGEQFF
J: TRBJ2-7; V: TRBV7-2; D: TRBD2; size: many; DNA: TGTGCCAGCAGCGAAGCGGGAGGGGCCTCCTACGAGCAGTACTTC; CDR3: CASSEAGGASYEQYF
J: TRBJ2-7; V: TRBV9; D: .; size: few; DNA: TGTGCCAGCAGCCCAGGGGACTACGAGCAGTACTTC; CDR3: CASSPGDYEQYF
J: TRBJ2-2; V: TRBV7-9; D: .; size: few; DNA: TGTGCCAGCAGCTTAGGGGTCACCCACACCGGGGAGCTGTTTTTT; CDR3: CASSLGVTHTGELFF
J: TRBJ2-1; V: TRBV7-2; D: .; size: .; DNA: TGTGCCACCACCGCGGACAGTCTTACCGAGCAGTTCTTC; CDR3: CATTADSLTEQFF
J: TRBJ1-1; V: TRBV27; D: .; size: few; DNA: TGTGCCAGCAGTTCCCGGATTGAAGCTTTCTTT; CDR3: CASSSRIEAFF
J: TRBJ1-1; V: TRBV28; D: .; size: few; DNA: TGTGCCAGCAGTTCAGGACGGAAAGCTTTCTTT; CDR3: CASSSGRKAFF
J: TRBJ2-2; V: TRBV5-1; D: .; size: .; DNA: TGCGCCAGCAGCTTGGATGCCCCTGACACCGGGGAGCTGTTTTTT; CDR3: CASSLDAPDTGELFF
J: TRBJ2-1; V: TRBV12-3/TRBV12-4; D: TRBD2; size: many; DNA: TGTGCCAGCAGTCCGGGGACTAGTGACAATGAGCAGTTCTTC; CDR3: CASSPGTSDNEQFF
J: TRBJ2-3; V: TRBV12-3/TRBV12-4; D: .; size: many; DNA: TGTGCCAGCAGTTTAGGAGGGGGCACAGATACGCAGTATTTT; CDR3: CASSLGGGTDTQYF
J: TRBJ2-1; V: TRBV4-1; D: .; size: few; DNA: TGCGCCAGCAGCCAACCAGGACAGAGCTCCTACAATGAGCAGTTCTTC; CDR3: CASSQPGQSSYNEQFF
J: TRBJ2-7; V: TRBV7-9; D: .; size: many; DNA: TGTGCCAGCAGCTTTTGGACACTAACTGACCCCGAGCAGTACTTC; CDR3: CASSFWTLTDPEQYF
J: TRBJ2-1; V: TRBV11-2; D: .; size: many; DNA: TGTGCCAGCAGCTTAGACTTCACGAGGTGGAATGAGCAGTTCTTC; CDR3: CASSLDFTRWNEQFF
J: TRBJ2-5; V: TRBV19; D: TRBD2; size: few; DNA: TGTGCCAGTAGTACCCGGGGTAGCGGGAAAGGAGAGACCCAGTACTTC; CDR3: CASSTRGSGKGETQYF
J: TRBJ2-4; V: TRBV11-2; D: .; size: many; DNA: TGTGCCAGCAGCTTTTCCGGGACTCGAAACATTCAGTACTTC; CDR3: CASSFSGTRNIQYF
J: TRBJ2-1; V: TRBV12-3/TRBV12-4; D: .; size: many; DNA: TGTGCCAGCAGTTTCCGGGCACACTTAGACAGTGAGCAGTTCTTC; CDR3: CASSFRAHLDSEQFF
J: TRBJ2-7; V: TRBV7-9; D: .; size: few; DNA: TGTGCCAGCAGCCCTCACCCCGGGGTGGAGGAGTACTTC; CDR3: CASSPHPGVEEYF
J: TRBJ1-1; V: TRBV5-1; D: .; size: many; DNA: TGCGCCAGCAGCTACCCGGGGATGAACACTGAAGCTTTCTTT; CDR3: CASSYPGMNTEAFF
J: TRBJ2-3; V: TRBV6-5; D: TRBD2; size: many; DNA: TGTGCCAGCCCACCTCCGGGGGGTAGGCTTAGCACAGATACGCAGTATTTT; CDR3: CASPPPGGRLSTDTQYF
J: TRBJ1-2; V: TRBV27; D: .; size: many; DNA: TGTGCCAGCAGTGCCGGGGGGTGGGGCTACACCTTC; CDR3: CASSAGGWGYTF
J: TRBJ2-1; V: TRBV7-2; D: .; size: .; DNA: TGTGCCAGCAGCTTACGGCAGAGACGGGGCTCCCCAAATGAGCAGTTCTTC; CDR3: CASSLRQRRGSPNEQFF
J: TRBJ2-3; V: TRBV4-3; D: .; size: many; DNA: TGCGCCAGCAGCCAAGAAGTGCTGGGCACAGATACGCAGTATTTT; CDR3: CASSQEVLGTDTQYF
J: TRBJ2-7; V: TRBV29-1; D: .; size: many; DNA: TGCAGCGTTGTCCGTGTTACAGGGTCTGTTTCCTACGAGCAGTACTTC; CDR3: CSVVRVTGSVSYEQYF
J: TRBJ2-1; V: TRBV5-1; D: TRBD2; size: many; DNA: TGCGCCAGCAGCCCCGGACTAGCGGACAATGAGCAGTTCTTC; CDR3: CASSPGLADNEQFF
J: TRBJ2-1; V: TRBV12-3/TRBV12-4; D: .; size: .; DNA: TGTGCCAGCAGTTTAGCACAGCATAATGAGCAGTTCTTC; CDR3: CASSLAQHNEQFF
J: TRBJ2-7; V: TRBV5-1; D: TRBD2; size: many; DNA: TGCGCCAGCAGCCCCGGTTCGCCTAGCGGGGTACTACCAAGCTCCTACGAGCAGTACTTC; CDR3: CASSPGSPSGVLPSSYEQYF
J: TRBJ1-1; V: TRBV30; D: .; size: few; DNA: TGTGCCTGGAGTCCCCCCGGAGGGAGTGAAGCTTTCTTT; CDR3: CAWSPPGGSEAFF
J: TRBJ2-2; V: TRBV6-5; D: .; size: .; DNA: TGTGCCAGCAGTTACGACCCCTCCAGAACCGGGGAGCTGTTTTTT; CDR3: CASSYDPSRTGELFF
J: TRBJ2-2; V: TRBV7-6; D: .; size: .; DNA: TGTGCCAGCAGCTTAGGGACCGGACGGATCGGAACCGGGGAGCTGTTTTTT; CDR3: CASSLGTGRIGTGELFF
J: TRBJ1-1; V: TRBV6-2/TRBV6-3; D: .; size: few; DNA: TGTGCCAGCAGTGTTTCGAACACTGAAGCTTTCTTT; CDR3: CASSVSNTEAFF
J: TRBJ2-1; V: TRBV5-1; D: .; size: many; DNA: TGCGCCAGCAGCTTGGAACTAGCCGTCAATGAGCAGTTCTTC; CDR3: CASSLELAVNEQFF
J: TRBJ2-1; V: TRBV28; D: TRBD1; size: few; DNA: TGTGCCAGCAGTCCCTTACGCGGACAGGACTACAATGAGCAGTTCTTC; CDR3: CASSPLRGQDYNEQFF
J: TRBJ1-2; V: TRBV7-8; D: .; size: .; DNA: TGTGCCAGCAGCCAAACAGATAACTATGGCTACACCTTC; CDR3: CASSQTDNYGYTF
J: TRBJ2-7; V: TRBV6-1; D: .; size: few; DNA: TGTGCCAGCACCCCACAGGCGAGGGGCGAGCAGTACTTC; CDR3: CASTPQARGEQYF
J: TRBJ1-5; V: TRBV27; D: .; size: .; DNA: TGTGCCAGCAGTCACCTGCGAGGTCAGCCCCAGCATTTT; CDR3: CASSHLRGQPQHF
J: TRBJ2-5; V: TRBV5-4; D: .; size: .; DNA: TGTGCCAGCAGGGGCCCTTGGACAGAAGAGACCCAGTACTTC; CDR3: CASRGPWTEETQYF